The present T cell receptor (beta chain) was sequenced within a study of T cell changes during pregnancy in multiple sclerosis. CDR1 is KGHSH, CDR2 LQKENI, per germline. This CDR3 has 12 amino acids. Trimming cost V 5 bases and J 3 bases, with 4 bases left between them. The assay was immunoSEQ multiplex PCR, and TCRdb's table has in-frame clones only and misses some. The sample has tens of thousands of clones, about 90% seen once. The TCR sequence derives from a female donor with multiple sclerosis, enrolled in a pregnancy study. This specimen consisted of peripheral blood, obtained after pregnancy. The chain has TRBV18 and TRBJ2-2; D gene uncertain. The CDR3 bases are TGTGCCAGCTCATCTTACACCGGGGAGCTGTTTTTT. Its protein product is CASSSYTGELFF.